Reported below is one T cell receptor (beta chain). Generated by immunoSEQ multiplex PCR, the TCRdb table keeps only in-frame clones and is missing some. Seen here are over 80,000 clones, around 83% observed once, and the top ten hold about 15%. The germline V gene has CDR1 SGHAT and CDR2 FQNNGV. The V and J ends lost 1 base and 2 bases respectively, with 14 bases between them. The CDR3 is made up of 16 amino acids. The data stem from a study of blood T cell repertoires in COVID-19. Study in general: Sites in the United States, Italy and Spain provided acute and convalescent COVID-19 samples. Nucleic acid was either cDNA or gDNA, and it came from T cells, B-cell-depleted T cells, or PBMCs.

The V and J genes are TRBV11-2 and TRBJ1-1, with D tentatively TRBD1 (6 bases). The sequenced sample consisted of peripheral blood. The source of this sequence is a woman aged 55-69 years with acute or convalescent COVID-19. The CDR3 sequence: CASSLGQGSPNTEAFF. CDR3 nucleotide sequence: TGTGCCAGCAGCTTAGGCCAGGGGTCCCCAAACACTGAAGCTTTCTTT.